Presented here are 21 T cell receptor beta chains from one specimen sequenced in a study of cytomegalovirus exposure and HLA in healthy donors. Libraries were prepared by immunoSEQ multiplex PCR; TCRdb keeps only in-frame clonotypes and omits some of them. Counted here are tens of thousands of clones, 94% occurring once; the ten biggest clones make up approximately 2.1%. The source material was PBMCs. These receptors all come from a woman aged 18-29 years in good health and CMV-seronegative.

This chain connects TRBV11-2 to TRBJ1-1; the D is unclear. CDR1 is SGHAT and CDR2 is FQNNGV in the germline V gene. V dropped 0 bases and J dropped 3 bases, with 14 bases sitting between them. The CDR3 has 16 amino acids. CDR3 DNA sequence: TGTGCCAGCAGCTTAGAACGGCCTGTCGGAGACACTGAAGCTTTCTTT. This translates into CASSLERPVGDTEAFF.

This clone came up a few times. The chain combines TRBV7-3 with TRBJ2-2; 8 nucleotides agree with TRBD2. The CDR3 spans 15 residues. The ends lost 0 bases at V and 11 bases at J; junction bases unmatched: 8. Germline V gene data show CDR1 as SGHTA and CDR2 as FQGTGA. Written as DNA, the CDR3 is TGTGCCAGCAGCTTAACTAGCGGGGACCATCGAGAGCTGTTTTTT. This encodes CASSLTSGDHRELFF.

The CDR3 spells CASSQERTRSSYEQYF. CDR3 nucleotides: TGCGCCAGCAGCCAAGAAAGGACTAGGAGCTCCTACGAGCAGTACTTC. The V call is TRBV4-1, the J call TRBJ2-7; TRBD2 agrees at 7 bases. With V trimmed by 0 bases and J by 0 bases, 5 bases remained unmatched. The germline V gene encodes CDR1 MGHRA and CDR2 YSYEKL. The CDR3 is made up of 16 amino acids.

J is TRBJ2-3 and V is TRBV19, with D unresolved. Germline assignment: CDR1 LNHDA and CDR2 SQIVND (reference sequence). Deletions cut 3 bases from V and 3 bases from J, with 16 bases between. The CDR3 extends over 16 amino acids. Here the CDR3 DNA reads TGTGCCAGTAGTATCGCCGCTTCAGGTTGGACAGATACGCAGTATTTT. It specifies CASSIAASGWTDTQYF.

The chain links TRBV19 to TRBJ2-1, with 10 bases that match TRBD1. The CDR3 has 15 amino acids. With V trimmed by 1 base and J by 4 bases, 1 base remained unmatched. Germline CDR1 and CDR2: LNHDA and SQIVND (reference sequence). The CDR3 spells CASSIGDRGYNEQFF. In DNA, the CDR3 is TGTGCCAGTAGTATAGGGGACAGGGGATACAATGAGCAGTTCTTC.

The chain links TRBV21-1 to TRBJ1-5; TRBD1, the D gene given by the table, was not confirmed from the DNA. TRBV21-1 is annotated as a pseudogene. The CDR3 is 15 amino acids. The CDR3 DNA reads TGTGCCAGCAGCCACCAGACAGGGGGCAGCCAGCCCCAGCATTTT. Encoded protein: CASSHQTGGSQPQHF.

The chain uses TRBV5-1 and TRBJ1-4, with D perhaps TRBD1 (5 bases). Germline V gene lookup returns CDR1 SGHRS and CDR2 YFSETQ. Between the trimmed V and J ends, which lost 0 bases and 3 bases, there was a span of 9 bases. The CDR3 covers 15 residues. DNA of the CDR3: TGCGCCAGCAGCTTGGCGGACACCCCTAATGAAAAACTGTTTTTT. Translating gives CASSLADTPNEKLFF.

This clone has only a few counts. This chain uses TRBV12-5 with TRBJ2-1, with 7 positions matching TRBD2. Germline V lookup: CDR1 LGHNT, CDR2 FRNRAP. V was clipped by 0 bases and J by 5 bases; unmatched bases: 10. The CDR3 is made up of 17 amino acids. The CDR3 coding sequence is TGTGCTAGTGGTTTGGTACGGGGCGGGAGACCACACAATGAGCAGTTCTTC. Amino acid sequence: CASGLVRGGRPHNEQFF.

This clone occurred once. The rearrangement links TRBV13 to TRBJ1-3, with 10 nucleotides matching TRBD1. Looked up from germline, CDR1 is PRHDT and CDR2 is FYEKMQ (reference sequence). V lost 4 bases and J lost 7; bases outside the gene matches: 1. The length of the CDR3 is 13 residues. DNA for the CDR3: TGTGCCAGCAGCTCGACAGGGGGCAACACCATATATTTT. Its translation is CASSSTGGNTIYF.

The V and J genes are TRBV7-9 and TRBJ2-7; D ambiguous. Deletions cut 5 bases from V and 5 bases from J, with 7 bases between. This CDR3 spans 11 amino acids. Germline CDR1 SEHNR, CDR2 FQNEAQ (reference sequence). The CDR3 DNA sequence: TGTGCCAGCAGCACCGAGAACGAGCAGTACTTC. This encodes CASSTENEQYF. Together with reference TRBV7-9 and TRBJ2-7, the CDR3 gives the full variable domain: DTGVSQNPRHKITKRGQNVTFRCDPISEHNRLYWYRQTLGQGPEFLTYFQNEAQLEKSRLLSDRFSAERPKGSFSTLEIQRTEQGDSAMYLCASSTENEQYFGPGTRLTVT.

This sequence joins TRBV10-2 and TRBJ2-7; D might be TRBD1 (6 bases). The CDR3 length is 12 residues. Germline V gives CDR1 WSHSY, CDR2 SAAADI. V dropped 6 bases and J dropped 2 bases, with 8 bases sitting between them. The CDR3 sequence: CASRDRTYEQYF. The CDR3 DNA reads TGCGCCAGCAGGGACAGAACCTACGAGCAGTACTTC.

The rearrangement joins TRBV6-1 to TRBJ1-2; possibly TRBD1 for D (6 bases). This CDR3 contains 15 residues. Deletions cut 7 bases from V and 0 bases from J, with 15 bases between. Germline lookup yields CDR1 MNHNS and CDR2 SASEGT. CDR3 protein: CASNTGSGANYGYTF. CDR3 bases: TGTGCCAGCAACACAGGGAGTGGGGCTAACTATGGCTACACCTTC.

The chain links TRBV5-1 to TRBJ2-7, with 7 nucleotides matching TRBD1. The V gene end was trimmed by 4 bases and the J gene end by 2 bases; junction bases not matched to a gene: 9. The CDR3 spans 15 residues. The germline CDR1 and CDR2 sequences are SGHRS and YFSETQ. This chain's CDR3 is CASSLQGQPTYEQYF. As DNA, the CDR3 is TGCGCCAGCAGCCTGCAGGGACAGCCAACCTACGAGCAGTACTTC.

The CDR3 here is CASSVNPPGGGETQYF. In nucleotides, the CDR3 is TGTGCCAGCAGCGTAAACCCCCCAGGGGGCGGGGAGACCCAGTACTTC. This chain links TRBV9 with TRBJ2-5, with TRBD1 identical over 8 bases. The V segment lost 1 base and the J segment 5 bases; nucleotides outside the gene matches: 10. The length of the CDR3 is 16 residues. In germline, CDR1 is SGDLS, CDR2 YYNGEE.

The J gene is TRBJ2-1, the V gene TRBV4-1, with 11 nucleotides matching TRBD2. Per germline, CDR1 MGHRA and CDR2 YSYEKL. Trimming took 1 base from V and 4 from J; bases not matched to a gene: 3. This CDR3 region has 16 residues. CDR3 in amino acids: CASSQGTSGSYNEQFF. The DNA of the CDR3 is TGCGCCAGCAGCCAAGGAACTAGCGGGAGTTACAATGAGCAGTTCTTC.

As DNA, the CDR3 is TGTGCCAGCAGTGACCTAGCAGGGGAAGATACGCAGTATTTT. As protein: CASSDLAGEDTQYF. This rearrangement joins TRBV6-4 to TRBJ2-3, with D perhaps matching TRBD1 (6 bases). The germline V gene encodes CDR1 MRHNA and CDR2 SNTAGT. The CDR3 extends over 14 amino acids. The V end was cut by 2 bases, the J end by 5 bases, with 11 bases between.

The genes are TRBV27 and TRBJ2-3, with D possibly being TRBD1 (6 bases). The CDR3 length is 16 residues. V was trimmed by 2 bases and J by 1 base, leaving 13 bases between them. Germline CDR1 reads MNHEY; CDR2 reads SMNVEV (reference sequence). The CDR3 coding sequence is TGTGCCAGCAGTTTACGAACAGGGATGGGCACAGATACGCAGTATTTT. The encoded protein is CASSLRTGMGTDTQYF.

This clone appeared once. The chain carries TRBV11-1 and TRBJ2-2; D gene uncertain. The CDR3 is 17 residues long. V dropped 4 bases and J dropped 1 base, with 16 bases sitting between them. Germline V gives CDR1 SGHAT, CDR2 FQDESV (reference sequence). CDR3 bases: TGTGCCAGCAGCTCGACCCGGGTCCTGCTGAACACCGGGGAGCTGTTTTTT. This sequence encodes CASSSTRVLLNTGELFF. The full variable domain, in which reference TRBV11-1 and TRBJ2-2 provide the parts outside the CDR3, is EAEVAQSPRYKITEKSQAVAFWCDPISGHATLYWYRQILGQGPELLVQFQDESVVDDSQLPKDRFSAERLKGVDSTLKIQPAELGDSAMYLCASSSTRVLLNTGELFFGEGSRLTVL.

The DNA for the CDR3 is TGTGCCTGGGGGATTTCGGACAGGGGCCTTGAAGCTTTCTTT. Amino acids: CAWGISDRGLEAFF. The J gene is TRBJ1-1, the V gene TRBV30; TRBD1 matches 9 bases. Germline values: CDR1 GTSNPN, CDR2 SVGIG (reference sequence). The CDR3 is made up of 14 amino acids. J was trimmed by 7 bases and V by 5 bases; bases with no gene match: 11.

The chain uses TRBV15 and TRBJ1-5, with TRBD1 matching 7 bases. The germline CDR1 and CDR2 sequences are LNHNV and YYDKDF (reference sequence). This CDR3 region has 14 residues. With 4 bases clipped from V and 4 bases from J, the junction kept 4 bases outside the gene matches. The CDR3 spells CATSKQGRNQPQHF. CDR3 bases: TGTGCCACCAGCAAACAGGGGAGAAATCAGCCCCAGCATTTT.

V gene TRBV7-2 combines with J gene TRBJ2-7, with a tentative D call TRBD2 (5 bases). Trimming removed 2 bases from V and 0 bases from J, with 11 bases in between. CDR3 length equals 15 residues. Germline V gene data show CDR1 as SGHTA and CDR2 as FQGNSA. The CDR3 is CASSLRGLSSYEQYF. The CDR3 DNA reads TGTGCCAGCAGCTTACGGGGATTGAGCTCCTACGAGCAGTACTTC.